The 5 T cell receptor beta chains listed next were all sequenced from one sample in a study of blood T cell repertoires in COVID-19. Sequenced by immunoSEQ multiplex PCR; TCRdb stores in-frame clones only, minus some. The table records more than 100,000 clones, approximately 88% of them present only once. Sequencing input: peripheral blood. Every receptor here comes from a woman of 80 years or more with acute or convalescent COVID-19.

V gene TRBV4-3 combines with J gene TRBJ2-2; D uncertain. Deletions cut 4 bases from V and 5 bases from J, with 17 bases between. Germline values: CDR1 LGHNA, CDR2 YSLEER. The CDR3 consists of 16 residues. The CDR3 reads CASSRAAILRTGELFF. In DNA, the CDR3 is TGCGCCAGCAGCCGAGCCGCCATACTACGAACCGGGGAGCTGTTTTTT.

The genes are TRBV9 and TRBJ2-1; 7 bases are a match to TRBD2. The CDR3 is made up of 17 amino acids. Unmatched junction bases numbered 12, after V lost 0 bases and J lost 6 bases. Germline assignment: CDR1 SGDLS and CDR2 YYNGEE. CDR3 nucleotides: TGTGCCAGCAGCGTAGGGGGGGGAGCTCAGGCTAGCAATGAGCAGTTCTTC. This codes for CASSVGGGAQASNEQFF.

The chain has TRBV9 and TRBJ1-2; D is unresolved. Per the germline V gene, CDR1 is SGDLS and CDR2 is YYNGEE. CDR3 length: 12 amino acids. Trimming left V 5 bases short and J 8 bases short, with 13 bases between. This CDR3 reads CASSLYRWGYTF. Here the CDR3 DNA reads TGTGCCAGCAGTTTATACCGGTGGGGCTACACCTTC.

The chain recombines TRBV7-8 with TRBJ2-7, with 10 bases that match TRBD2. This CDR3 spans 15 amino acids. V shed 1 base and J 2 bases; nucleotides not matched to a gene: 2. Germline V gene sequence: CDR1 SGHVS, CDR2 FQNEAQ. CDR3 coding DNA: TGTGCCAGCAGCTTAGTTAGCGGGAGGACCTACGAGCAGTACTTC. It codes for CASSLVSGRTYEQYF.

The J gene is TRBJ1-2, the V gene TRBV6-5; D gene unclear. The CDR3 length is 14 residues. CDR1 MNHEY and CDR2 SVGAGI come from the germline V gene. V lost 6 bases, J lost 0 bases, and 11 bases lay in between. In DNA form, the CDR3 reads TGTGCCAGCAGAGGCAGGCAAGCTAACTATGGCTACACCTTC. Protein: CASRGRQANYGYTF.